Sequencing of this T cell receptor beta chain was carried out in a study of shared T cell receptors in the human thymus. This clone was seen just once. Method: immunoSEQ multiplex PCR; TCRdb's copy keeps in-frame clones and lacks some. Of fewer than 700,000 clones in the sample, 70% to 90% were seen once. The same specimen was also included in a second study, on human thymus T cells. This second study notes: Resections from corrective heart surgery provided thymus tissue. Seemingly biased V and J gene usage marked thymic and blood repertoires. Unrelated people showed highly overlapping thymic repertoires, related research reported.

The source of this sequence is a boy under two years old with a congenital heart defect. Sample: thymocytes.

The CDR3 bases are TGTGCCAGCAGCTTTAGTGCACAGGGCGATGAGCAGTTCTTC. Protein sequence: CASSFSAQGDEQFF. This sequence joins TRBV5-4 and TRBJ2-1; maybe TRBD1 (6 bases). Germline V gene data show CDR1 as SGHNT and CDR2 as YYREEE (reference sequence). With 2 bases removed from V and 8 bases from J, the gap between germline ends came to 14 bases. The length of the CDR3 is 14 residues.